This entry features one T cell receptor beta chain sequence. This entry comes from a study of identical twins. In TCRdb, the 5' RACE reads were re-called with MiXCR into one record per CDR3 protein. The table includes 400,000 to 500,000 distinct CDR3 sequences, about 18% detected once. There are 14 residues in the CDR3. J gave up 7 bases and V 0 bases, and 4 bases lay outside the gene matches. CDR1 is SGHVS and CDR2 is FQNEAQ in the germline V gene. This chain uses TRBV7-8 with TRBJ2-7; 9 bases fit TRBD1. The clonotype originates from a man aged 45-60 years in good health. The sequencing sample was made of naive T cells sorted from blood. The CDR3 nucleotides are TGTGCCAGCAGCTTAGCAGGACAGGGGCCGGAGCAGTACTTC. Its protein product is CASSLAGQGPEQYF.